The 16 T cell receptor beta chains in this list originate from one sample, sequenced in a study of T-cell memory formation after mild COVID-19. TCRdb reprocessed the 5' RACE reads via MiXCR and lists one record per CDR3 protein. The table records around 370,000 distinct CDR3 sequences, about 21% of them present only once. The sequenced sample consisted of PBMCs or a T cell subset sorted from them (not recorded which). The receptors were sampled from an adult woman who had mild COVID-19 (a few samples of this study predate the infection). Cell type and time point are not known.

This clonotype came up a few times. The chain carries TRBV7-3 and TRBJ2-1, with 7 nucleotides matching TRBD2. Germline lookup yields CDR1 SGHTA and CDR2 FQGTGA. Trimming at V came to 2 bases and at J to 9 bases, leaving 4 bases not matched to a gene. The CDR3 has 13 amino acids. The CDR3 sequence: CASSLGEGTEQFF. For the CDR3, the DNA is TGTGCCAGCAGCTTAGGGGAGGGTACTGAGCAGTTCTTC. Based on the CDR3 plus reference TRBV7-3 and TRBJ2-1, the full variable domain is GAGVSQTPSNKVTEKGKYVELRCDPISGHTALYWYRQSLGQGPEFLIYFQGTGAADDSGLPNDRFFAVRPEGSVSTLKIQRTERGDSAVYLCASSLGEGTEQFFGPGTRLTVL.

This clonotype appeared a few times. The rearrangement joins TRBV21-1 to TRBJ2-7; TRBD2 is the table's D call and was not checked against the DNA. TRBV21-1 is given as a pseudogene. The CDR3 loop spans 19 amino acids. CDR3 DNA: TGTGCCAGCAGCAAAGCGCAAGCGGCTAGCGGGATGCGTACGGTCGAGCAGTACTTC. Translated, it gives CASSKAQAASGMRTVEQYF.

CDR3 protein: CASSYFTGGRDTEAFF. DNA for the CDR3: TGTGCCAGCAGTTACTTCACAGGGGGCAGGGACACTGAAGCTTTCTTT. The genes are TRBV6-5 and TRBJ1-1; 9 bases fit TRBD1. This CDR3 has 16 amino acids. Germline CDR1 and CDR2: MNHEY and SVGAGI. V gave up 1 base and J gave up 3 bases; unmatched junction bases: 6.

This chain connects TRBV28 to TRBJ2-3, with D unresolved. CDR1 and CDR2 (germline): MDHEN, SYDVKM. This CDR3 has 15 amino acids. Trimming pared 7 bases from V and 0 bases from J, leaving 14 bases between. CDR3 amino acids: CASTNSRSSTDTQYF. DNA for the CDR3: TGTGCCAGCACCAACTCGCGGTCTAGCACAGATACGCAGTATTTT.

The chain joins TRBV15 to TRBJ2-7; D is uncertain. The V and J ends lost 3 bases and 3 bases respectively, with 6 bases between them. This CDR3 region has 12 residues. The germline CDR1 and CDR2 sequences are LNHNV and YYDKDF (reference sequence). The CDR3 nucleotides are TGTGCCACCAGCAGTAGAAGCTACGAGCAGTACTTC. Amino acids: CATSSRSYEQYF.

The chain joins TRBV4-2 to TRBJ2-5, with 9 nucleotides matching TRBD2. CDR1 and CDR2 from the germline V gene are LGHNA and YNFKEQ. This CDR3 contains 18 residues. The J segment lost 1 base and the V segment lost 3 bases, leaving 12 bases of the junction unmatched. CDR3 protein: CASSQKVAGARAQETQYF. Here the CDR3 DNA reads TGTGCCAGCAGCCAGAAAGTAGCGGGGGCCAGAGCCCAAGAGACCCAGTACTTC.

V usage is TRBV5-6 and J usage is TRBJ2-7; 8 bases fit TRBD1. J lost 4 bases, V lost 2 bases, and 5 bases had no gene match. This CDR3 comprises 14 residues. Germline V gene sequence: CDR1 SGHDT, CDR2 YYEEEE. The CDR3 loop is CASSFRDRTYEQYF. In DNA form, the CDR3 reads TGTGCCAGCAGCTTCCGGGACAGGACTTACGAGCAGTACTTC. Full variable domain (missing parts from reference TRBV5-6 and TRBJ2-7): DAGVTQSPTHLIKTRGQQVTLRCSPKSGHDTVSWYQQALGQGPQFIFQYYEEEERQRGNFPDRFSGHQFPNYSSELNVNALLLGDSALYLCASSFRDRTYEQYFGPGTRLTVT.

The V call is TRBV19, the J call TRBJ1-2; 7 nucleotides line up with TRBD1. The length of the CDR3 is 19 residues. Unmatched junction bases numbered 20, after V lost 5 bases and J lost 2 bases. Germline loops: CDR1 LNHDA, CDR2 SQIVND (reference sequence). This CDR3 reads CASSPRPLDRVWVNYGYTF. The CDR3 coding sequence is TGTGCCAGTAGTCCGAGGCCCCTTGACAGGGTGTGGGTCAACTATGGCTACACCTTC.

The chain joins TRBV7-9 to TRBJ1-2; D gene unclear. V was trimmed by 7 bases and J by 2 bases, leaving 14 bases between them. The length of the CDR3 is 14 residues. Germline V CDR1 and CDR2: SEHNR, FQNEAQ (reference sequence). The CDR3 coding sequence is TGTGCCAGCACAATGGCAGGACTCAACTATGGCTACACCTTC. It codes for CASTMAGLNYGYTF.

The V and J genes are TRBV20-1 and TRBJ2-2, with 9 bases matching TRBD2. V shed 0 bases, J shed 1 base, and the junction held 0 bases outside the gene matches. Germline V gene lookup returns CDR1 DFQATT and CDR2 SNEGSKA (reference sequence). CDR3 length: 15 residues. The CDR3 bases are TGCAGTGCTAGAGATAGCGGGAGGAACACCGGGGAGCTGTTTTTT. Translated, it gives CSARDSGRNTGELFF.

This chain joins TRBV5-1 and TRBJ1-2; perhaps TRBD1 as D (6 bases). Trimming took off 0 bases at V and 2 bases at J, with 11 bases between the two ends. The length of the CDR3 is 15 residues. CDR1 is SGHRS, CDR2 YFSETQ, per germline. The CDR3 sequence is CASSLETGANYGYTF. The CDR3 region has the DNA TGCGCCAGCAGCTTGGAGACAGGCGCGAACTATGGCTACACCTTC.

This clonotype turned up a few times. The chain joins TRBV24-1 to TRBJ2-3; 14 nucleotides agree with TRBD2. V was clipped by 4 bases and J by 6 bases; unmatched bases: 17. This CDR3 has 20 residues. CDR1 is KGHDR and CDR2 is SFDVKD in the germline V gene. In DNA form, the CDR3 reads TGTGCCACCAGTGACCCATCCGGGACTAGCGGGAGCCGGGAAAGGGATACGCAGTATTTT. It is translated as CATSDPSGTSGSRERDTQYF.

This clonotype appeared a few times. Its ends do not fully match the called genes, so a read error is possible. This sequence joins TRBV10-2 and TRBJ2-3; the D is unclear. Germline-derived CDR1 and CDR2 are WSHSY and SAAADI. The CDR3 extends over 15 amino acids. CDR3 protein: CASRESPTSTDTQYF. CDR3 in DNA: TGCGCCAGCAGGGAGTCCCCTACGAGCACAGATACGCAGTATTTT.

This clonotype has a count of ten or more. V gene TRBV20-1 combines with J gene TRBJ2-3, with D unresolved. Trimming pared 1 base from V and 2 bases from J, leaving 13 bases between. In germline, CDR1 is DFQATT, CDR2 SNEGSKA (reference sequence). The CDR3 contains 15 residues. CDR3 loop: CSARGIFQATDTQYF. The CDR3 nucleotides are TGCAGTGCTAGAGGGATATTCCAGGCCACAGATACGCAGTATTTT.

This clonotype was recorded at least ten times. The rearrangement links TRBV29-1 to TRBJ1-1, with D possibly matching TRBD1 (6 bases). The length of the CDR3 is 15 residues. Germline V gene data show CDR1 as SQVTM and CDR2 as ANQGSEA. The V end lost 4 bases, the J end lost 1 base, and 16 bases lay between the germline ends. CDR3: CSVGGGVAENTEAFF. The CDR3 DNA follows: TGCAGCGTTGGAGGGGGGGTTGCGGAGAACACTGAAGCTTTCTTT.

The chain is built from TRBV12-3 or TRBV12-4 and TRBJ1-5; D not resolved. V dropped 5 bases and J dropped 2 bases, with 10 bases sitting between them. The CDR3 totals 14 residues. As DNA, the CDR3 is TGTGCCAGCAGTCGACTCGGCGGCAATCAGCCCCAGCATTTT. Its translation: CASSRLGGNQPQHF.